One and the same sample provided the 9 T cell receptor beta chains below, sequenced in a study of identical twins. MiXCR was run by TCRdb on the 5' RACE reads, yielding one entry per CDR3 protein. The data contain 700,000 or so distinct CDR3 sequences, more than 6.5% of them singletons. In addition, the sample was reused for a study of yellow fever vaccine responses in identical twins.

The sample comprised PBMCs. The origin of the receptors is a woman aged 18-29 years in good health.

This clonotype was recorded many times. This sequence joins TRBV3-1 and TRBJ2-7; 9 bases fit TRBD2. The CDR3 sequence is 14 residues long. Germline lookup yields CDR1 LGHDT and CDR2 YNNKEL (reference sequence). V dropped 4 bases and J dropped 6; count of bases not matched to a gene: 7. The CDR3: CASSPRREGFEQYF. DNA of the CDR3: TGTGCCAGCAGCCCTCGGCGGGAGGGGTTCGAGCAGTACTTC.

This clonotype was recorded a few times. The chain uses TRBV12-5 and TRBJ2-1; TRBD1 matches at 8 bases. Per germline, CDR1 LGHNT and CDR2 FRNRAP. Germline trimming cut 5 bases from V and 6 bases from J; bases unmatched to any gene: 9. The CDR3 runs to 15 residues. CDR3 sequence (DNA): TGTGCTAGTGGTGCCGGACAGGGTTATTTCAATGAGCAGTTCTTC. Residues: CASGAGQGYFNEQFF.

Only a few counts were recorded for this clonotype. The CDR3 DNA follows: TGCAGTGCTAGGGGACAGGGGAGATACGAGCAGTACTTC. It translates to CSARGQGRYEQYF. The chain combines TRBV20-1 with TRBJ2-7, with TRBD1 matching 10 bases. The CDR3 is made up of 13 amino acids. The ends lost 3 bases at V and 4 bases at J; junction bases unmatched: 3. The germline V gene encodes CDR1 DFQATT and CDR2 SNEGSKA (reference sequence).

The chain employs TRBV14 and TRBJ2-3; 10 bases match TRBD1. V was pared by 0 bases and J by 3 bases, with 3 bases of the junction left unmatched. The germline CDR1 and CDR2 sequences are SGHDN and FVKESK. The CDR3 has 16 amino acids. The CDR3 DNA is TGTGCCAGCAGCCAAGATGGGACAGGGGTTACAGATACGCAGTATTTT. It encodes CASSQDGTGVTDTQYF.

The CDR3 sequence: CASSYGRFYEQYF. In DNA, the CDR3 is TGTGCCAGCAGTTACGGGCGGTTCTACGAGCAGTACTTC. This sequence joins TRBV6-5 and TRBJ2-7; D unresolved. Germline V gives CDR1 MNHEY, CDR2 SVGAGI. This CDR3 has 13 residues. V was trimmed by 2 bases and J by 3 bases, leaving 8 bases between them.

This clonotype was observed many times. J is TRBJ2-1 and V is TRBV20-1; 7 nucleotides match TRBD2. The junction had 13 bases not matched to a gene; V was cut back by 4 bases and J by 7 bases. The CDR3 is made up of 15 amino acids. The germline V gene has CDR1 DFQATT and CDR2 SNEGSKA (reference sequence). This CDR3 reads CSANFASTSKNEQFF. The CDR3 DNA reads as TGCAGTGCTAATTTCGCTTCGACTAGCAAGAATGAGCAGTTCTTC.

This clonotype has just a few counts. The chain joins TRBV7-2 to TRBJ2-1, with D uncertain. The V end was cut by 1 base, the J end by 9 bases, with 19 bases between. The V gene's germline CDR1 is SGHTA and CDR2 FQGNSA. This CDR3 contains 16 residues. CDR3 nucleotides: TGTGCCAGCAGCTTAGAGGACGGCTCAGCTCGAGTTGAGCAGTTCTTC. Translated, it gives CASSLEDGSARVEQFF.

The chain carries TRBV12-3 or TRBV12-4 and TRBJ1-2; TRBD1 aligns across 8 bases. The length of the CDR3 is 16 residues. J gave up 5 bases and V 8 bases, and 16 bases lay outside the gene matches. The CDR3 protein is CASGEPGGTGEYGYTF. As DNA, the CDR3 is TGTGCCAGCGGTGAACCGGGTGGGACAGGAGAATATGGCTACACCTTC.

This clonotype has only a few counts. The V and J genes are TRBV12-3 or TRBV12-4 and TRBJ2-1; D assignment may be TRBD1 or TRBD2 (6 bases each). The CDR3 extends over 16 amino acids. Trimming stripped 6 bases from V and 1 base from J, with 16 bases between. CDR3 protein: CASRRTAGGSYNEQFF. CDR3 DNA: TGTGCCAGCAGACGGACAGCCGGAGGGTCCTACAATGAGCAGTTCTTC.